This T cell receptor beta chain was recorded in a study of neurological immune-mediated disorders. MiXCR was run by TCRdb on the 5' RACE reads, yielding one entry per CDR3 protein. The profile shows tens of thousands of distinct CDR3 sequences, roughly 3.5% of them singletons. The germline V gene has CDR1 SGDLS and CDR2 YYNGEE. The CDR3 extends over 14 amino acids. V was clipped by 5 bases and J by 12 bases, with 23 bases between them. Sequenced sample: PBMCs. The chain has TRBV9 and TRBJ1-2; a possible D gene is TRBD1 (6 bases). The sequence was collected from a woman between 50 and 59 years old with multiple sclerosis. CDR3 nucleotide sequence: TGTGCCAGCAGTGACAGGTGGGGTAACTATGGTCACACCTTC. Amino acids: CASSDRWGNYGHTF.